What follows describes a single T cell receptor beta chain. As yet, its antigen is unknown. These data belong to a study of monozygotic twins with inflammatory bowel disease. General observations from the study: With inverse Simpson as the measure, TCRbeta diversity was lower in IBD patients than in healthy co-twins. The analysis failed to separate different T cell subtypes.

The CDR3 contains 16 residues. The germline V gene has CDR1 MDHEN and CDR2 SYDVKM. Template switching introduced UMIs that contain a 6-nucleotide sample barcode. Each of TCRalpha and TCRbeta cDNA went through two nested PCRs, lasting around 16 and 10 cycles. TCRdb re-called the 5' RACE reads and catalogs CDR3 proteins one per entry, DNA excluded. The table lists approximately 380,000 distinct CDR3 sequences, with 2.6% in the top ten. Sequenced: blood. This clonotype was sampled from a human donor with ulcerative colitis or Crohn's disease, or a healthy co-twin of an affected twin (not recorded which). V is TRBV28 and J is TRBJ2-3; TCRdb gives TRBD1 as the D gene, but with no DNA this cannot be confirmed. The CDR3 protein is CASSSVGQASTDTQYF.